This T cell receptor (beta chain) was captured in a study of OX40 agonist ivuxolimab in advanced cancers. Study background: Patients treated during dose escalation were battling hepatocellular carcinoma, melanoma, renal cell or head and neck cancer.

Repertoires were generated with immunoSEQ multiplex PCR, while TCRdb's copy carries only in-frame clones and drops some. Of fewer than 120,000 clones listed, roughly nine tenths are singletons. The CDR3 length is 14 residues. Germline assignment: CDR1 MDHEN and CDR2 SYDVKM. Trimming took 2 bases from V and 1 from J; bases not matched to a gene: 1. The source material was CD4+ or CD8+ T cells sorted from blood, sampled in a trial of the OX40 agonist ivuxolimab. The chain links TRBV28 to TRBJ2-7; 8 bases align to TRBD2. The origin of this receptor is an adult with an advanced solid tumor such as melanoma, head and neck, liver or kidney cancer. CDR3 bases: TGTGCCAGCAGTTTAGGCGGGAGGTCCTACGAGCAGTACTTC. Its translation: CASSLGGRSYEQYF.